The entry below describes one T cell receptor beta chain. Its antigen target is currently unknown. Nothing much larger sits one base from this clone, and base qualities are not available. The cysteine opens and the phenylalanine closes a CDR3 of 15 amino acids. The CDR3 DNA has 45 bases and is translated from base 1. The germline V and J ends show losses of 3 bases and 4 bases respectively, and no gene match explains 6 bases of the junction. From the germline V gene, CDR1 is SGDLS and CDR2 is YYNGEE. This sample stems from a study of shared clonotypes between healthy human individuals (dated by TCRdb to 2020 to 2022). Notes on the research overall: A few men and a couple of women, aged 18 to 49 years, made up the cohort. For each donor, CD4 naive and CD4 memory were each given three plates, CD8 naive was given two plates, and CD8 memory was given one plate. To estimate repertoire size and how much clonotype sharing occurs between individuals, the study deeply sequenced the blood TCR repertoires of several healthy adults. To increase sequencing depth and limit assay-specific biases, different laboratories used diverse techniques to prepare libraries and sequence TCR repertoires. Between about 0.8 and 8.9 billion PBMCs per donor were obtained by leukapheresis.

The full study reports these points: Rarefaction of sorted-subset datasets indicated incomplete sequencing despite the large sequencing depth. Larger estimated clonotype richness was generally found for naive subsets than for memory subsets. Sampling was restricted to blood, and TCR repertoires in tissues likely differ from the TCR repertoires found in blood. Approximately 4.8% of naive CD4, roughly 3.6% of naive CD8, roughly 2.4% of memory CD4, and about 0.4% of memory CD8 clonotypes were shared across four donors. Compared with non-shared clonotypes, clonotypes shared by all four sorted-subset donors had higher generation probabilities. The genetic and exposure-history diversity represented was limited by the small number of donors. Pairwise subsampling led to the expectation that sequencing depth would affect the degree of clonotype sharing among donors.

Healthy HIV-negative adults with no recently reported acute infections or vaccinations were included as donors. Every donor was a Caucasian adult living in Nashville, Tennessee, USA. Magnetic negative selection was used to enrich CD4+ T cells, after which naive cells were positively selected on CD45RA and the negative fraction became the memory subset. Blood was obtained by leukapheresis, after which PBMCs were separated by Ficoll-Histopaque density gradient centrifugation and cryopreserved in liquid nitrogen vapor phase. Analytical flow cytometry was used to check the purity and quantity of each magnetically sorted T cell population. Each sorted fraction had its genomic DNA isolated and then quantified by UV absorbance on a Nanodrop 2000c. Using the deep immunoSEQ assay, TCR CDR3 regions were amplified from genomic DNA by multiplex PCR. Extracted genomic DNA from each cell subset was spread evenly across all wells of several immunoSEQ 96-well plates, with each plate serving as a replicate. For sorted subsets, approximately 200 ng of genomic DNA, equivalent to 30,000 or so T cell genomes, went into each replicate PCR. The purified libraries were quantified using a Qubit 3.0 fluorometer, sized with a Bioanalyzer 2100, and then quantified again using the KAPA Library Quantification kit. Every immunoSEQ 96-well plate was sequenced on a dedicated single-read 150-cycle Illumina NextSeq 550 flow cell. In the authors' own workflow: Because the immunoSEQ output included only junctional sequences and no quality scores, the filtering could not be the same as the filtering used for full-length reads. Sequences were annotated with PyIR, a Python wrapper for IgBLAST v1.9, using IMGT germline references to assign V/J genes and CDR3. Reads were filtered out if the reads had weak V/J assignments (E-value above 1e-6), no CDR3, stop codons, out-of-frame junctions, or ambiguous translated residues. A V3J clonotype was defined by an identical inferred V gene, J gene, and CDR3 amino acid sequence. Percentage overlap between repertoires was computed as shared unique clonotypes divided by the size of the smaller repertoire. RTK rarefaction, the Chao1 estimator, and Recon v2.1 estimates of unobserved clonotypes were used to assess repertoire richness. Generation probabilities were computed with OLGA for all TCRbeta clonotypes obtained by the gDNA method from several donors. Imported from immuneACCESS, the table was reduced by TCRdb to in-frame sequences with V and J called. These copies leave out some clones; in studies compared against another copy, an unresolved V gene accounts for under half, and the cause of the remainder is not known. The D gene and trimming were derived from the DNA, and the V and J assignments and clone size from that table. The sample table contains hundreds of thousands of clones; only one count was recorded for 90% to 96% of them. Approximately 0.062% of the sample comes from the top ten.

This TCR was recovered from a woman aged 25 to 45 in good health. This chain is built from TRBV9 and TRBJ2-3; TRBD2 matches 9 bases in the middle. Sequencing used naive CD4+ T cells sorted from blood. The cell subset or site label, as the study defines it: CD45RA+ positively selected. The DNA sequence follows: TGTGCCAGCAGCGGTAGCGGGAGTCCTCCAGATACGCAGTATTTT. Translated, this gives CASSGSGSPPDTQYF.